The 16 T cell receptor beta chains given below trace back to one sample, sequenced in a study of CD8 T cells in ankylosing spondylitis. Via MiXCR, TCRdb re-called the 5' RACE reads, giving one row per CDR3 protein. The sample consists of about 240,000 distinct CDR3 sequences, roughly 8.6% of them appearing once. The sequencing input was blood, either unsorted or a sorted T cell fraction (not recorded which). The receptors were sampled from a male donor with ankylosing spondylitis or in good health (not recorded which).

This clonotype was seen a handful of times. This chain joins TRBV7-3 and TRBJ1-1; possible D gene TRBD1, 6 bases. The CDR3 totals 16 residues. V was trimmed by 1 base and J by 4 bases, leaving 16 bases between them. The germline V gene encodes CDR1 SGHTA and CDR2 FQGTGA. The CDR3 spells CASSLNPPTGATEAFF. The CDR3 nucleotides read TGTGCCAGCAGCTTAAACCCCCCGACAGGAGCCACTGAAGCTTTCTTT. Looking up the rest from reference TRBV7-3 and TRBJ1-1 gives the full variable domain: GAGVSQTPSNKVTEKGKYVELRCDPISGHTALYWYRQSLGQGPEFLIYFQGTGAADDSGLPNDRFFAVRPEGSVSTLKIQRTERGDSAVYLCASSLNPPTGATEAFFGQGTRLTVV.

This sequence joins TRBV18 and TRBJ1-1; D may be TRBD1 (5 bases). The CDR3 has 14 amino acids. V lost 4 bases to trimming and J lost 5 bases, with 14 bases between them. Per germline, CDR1 KGHSH and CDR2 LQKENI. CDR3 in DNA: TGTGCCAGCTCACGCCAGCAGGGTGGGACTGAAGCTTTCTTT. Protein: CASSRQQGGTEAFF.

At least ten counts were recorded for this clonotype. This sequence joins TRBV28 and TRBJ1-5, with 7 bases fitting TRBD1. Losses at the gene ends were 5 bases for V and 0 bases for J; bases not matched to a gene: 4. The germline gives CDR1 MDHEN, CDR2 SYDVKM. The CDR3 runs to 15 residues. CDR3 DNA: TGTGCCAGCAGTGGGACAGCAGATAGCAATCAGCCCCAGCATTTT. The encoded protein is CASSGTADSNQPQHF.

In its sample, this clonotype was seen many times. The chain links TRBV7-8 to TRBJ1-1; no clear D. The CDR3 contains 14 residues. CDR1 SGHVS and CDR2 FQNEAQ come from the germline V gene. The germline V and J ends were trimmed by 4 bases and 7 bases, with 16 bases remaining between them. The CDR3 spells CASSYQKGRSEAFF. Written as DNA, the CDR3 is TGTGCCAGCAGCTATCAAAAAGGGAGGAGTGAAGCTTTCTTT. Supplemented by reference TRBV7-8 and TRBJ1-1, the full variable domain reads GAGVSQSPRYKVAKRGQDVALRCDPISGHVSLFWYQQALGQGPEFLTYFQNEAQLDKSGLPSDRFFAERPEGSVSTLKIQRTQQEDSAVYLCASSYQKGRSEAFFGQGTRLTVV.

This clonotype was counted ten times or more. The J gene is TRBJ2-3, the V gene TRBV13; D remains ambiguous. V was cut by 5 bases and J by 7 bases, with 13 bases left in between. The CDR3 covers 13 residues. Germline loops: CDR1 PRHDT, CDR2 FYEKMQ (reference sequence). The CDR3 loop is CASSEQSSYTQYF. DNA of the CDR3: TGTGCCAGCAGCGAACAAAGCAGTTATACGCAGTATTTT.

This clonotype was seen ten or more times. The chain joins TRBV7-2 to TRBJ1-5; D uncertain. CDR1 and CDR2 from the germline V gene are SGHTA and FQGNSA. V shed 3 bases and J shed 5 bases, with 5 bases lying between them. The CDR3 runs to 12 residues. CDR3 DNA sequence: TGTGCCAGCAGCTTGATTGATCAGCCCCAGCATTTT. Residues: CASSLIDQPQHF.

This clonotype has at least ten counts. The chain carries TRBV7-2 and TRBJ1-6, with 8 bases identical to TRBD1. The CDR3 spans 16 residues. Per the germline V gene, CDR1 is SGHTA and CDR2 is FQGNSA. V lost 4 bases, J lost 6 bases, and 8 bases stayed unmatched. CDR3 DNA: TGTGCCAGCAGCTCAGGACAGGGACTACTTAATTCACCCCTCCACTTT. This encodes CASSSGQGLLNSPLHF.

This clonotype has a count of ten or more. This rearrangement joins TRBV12-3 or TRBV12-4 to TRBJ1-2; D is unclear. This CDR3 spans 16 amino acids. Trimming removed 3 bases from V and 7 bases from J, with 21 bases in between. As DNA, the CDR3 is TGTGCCAGCAGTTTTGGGCAATTACAGCCCCGGGCTGGCTACACCTTC. Protein product: CASSFGQLQPRAGYTF.

J is TRBJ2-3 and V is TRBV12-3 or TRBV12-4, with D possibly matching TRBD2 (6 bases). The CDR3 has 14 residues. Trimming removed 7 bases from V and 2 bases from J, with 13 bases in between. CDR3 coding DNA: TGTGCCAGCACTGCGGGGCGGACCACAGATACGCAGTATTTT. Its protein is CASTAGRTTDTQYF.

This clonotype showed up many times. The chain is built from TRBV5-1 and TRBJ2-1; 9 bases fit TRBD2. After removal of 0 bases from V and 4 bases from J, the junction contained 5 bases not matched to a gene. Germline values: CDR1 SGHRS, CDR2 YFSETQ. The length of the CDR3 is 16 residues. The CDR3 sequence: CASSLEPSGAYNEQFF. The CDR3 nucleotides are TGCGCCAGCAGCTTGGAGCCTAGCGGGGCGTACAATGAGCAGTTCTTC.

This clonotype was seen at least ten times. The rearrangement uses TRBV5-1 and TRBJ1-5; weak D call: TRBD1 (5 bases). Trimming shortened V by 3 bases and J by 5 bases, and 9 bases separated the two germline ends. The CDR3 extends over 13 amino acids. The germline CDR1 and CDR2 sequences are SGHRS and YFSETQ. Written as DNA, the CDR3 is TGCGCCAGCAGCTCGGGACCTTATCAGCCCCAGCATTTT. This translates into CASSSGPYQPQHF.

This clonotype appeared many times. This chain joins TRBV7-2 and TRBJ1-4; D is perhaps TRBD1 (6 bases). In germline, CDR1 is SGHTA, CDR2 FQGNSA. CDR3 size: 14 residues. The ends were cut back, 2 bases at V and 8 bases at J, with 12 bases in the middle. The CDR3 DNA follows: TGTGCCAGCAGCTTACAGGGGATTGGGGAAAAACTGTTTTTT. Its protein is CASSLQGIGEKLFF.

This chain links TRBV7-9 with TRBJ1-3, with 7 bases that match TRBD1. This CDR3 is built from 13 residues. Unmatched junction bases numbered 5, after V lost 6 bases and J lost 6 bases. CDR1 and CDR2 (germline): SEHNR, FQNEAQ (reference sequence). The CDR3 region is CASREGQQNTIYF. CDR3 nucleotide sequence: TGTGCCAGCAGAGAGGGACAGCAAAACACCATATATTTT.

This clonotype was seen a few times. The rearrangement joins TRBV12-3 or TRBV12-4 to TRBJ2-3, with D unresolved. There are 12 residues in the CDR3. Trimming shortened V by 7 bases and J by 2 bases, and 7 bases separated the two germline ends. The CDR3 DNA reads TGTGCCAGCACCCAATCCACAGATACGCAGTATTTT. Its protein is CASTQSTDTQYF.

The CDR3 coding sequence is TGTGCCAGCACCCCGTCCCGGACGGTCTCTGGGGCCAACGTCCTGACTTTC. This encodes CASTPSRTVSGANVLTF. The chain carries TRBV12-3 or TRBV12-4 and TRBJ2-6; D remains unclear. This CDR3 has 17 amino acids. V dropped 7 bases and J dropped 0 bases, with 16 bases sitting between them.

This clonotype was seen many times. CDR3 sequence (DNA): TGTGCCAGCAGTGATCACCGGACTAGCGGGAGTAAGGACACCGGGGAGCTGTTTTTT. Residues: CASSDHRTSGSKDTGELFF. The chain combines TRBV25-1 with TRBJ2-2, with 13 bases lining up with TRBD2. V shed 3 bases and J 3 bases; nucleotides not matched to a gene: 10. CDR3 length equals 19 residues. In germline, CDR1 is MGHDK, CDR2 SYGVNS.